This T cell receptor (beta chain) was identified in a study of blood T cells in healthy people across ages. For the second PCR, which ran for about 6 to 11 cycles, a sample-barcoded 5' primer and a J-beta primer mix were used. MiXCR, applied by TCRdb to the 5' RACE reads, yields one record per CDR3 protein. This sample has more than 800,000 distinct CDR3 sequences; 40% to 45% occur once, and the top ten carry approximately 17%. This receptor was taken from a woman aged 55-69 years in good health. Sequenced material: blood.

Written as DNA, the CDR3 is TGCAGCGTTGCCGGGACTGACAATGAGCAGTTCTTC. Protein product: CSVAGTDNEQFF. This rearrangement joins TRBV29-1 to TRBJ2-1, with D possibly being TRBD2 (6 bases). The germline CDR1 and CDR2 sequences are SQVTM and ANQGSEA. CDR3 length: 12 residues. The ends were cut back, 4 bases at V and 5 bases at J, with 9 bases in the middle.